This TCR beta chain appears in the sequencing data of a study of identical twins. Findings and limits, study-wide: Invariant T cells like MAIT and iNKT could partly confound the zero-insertion analyses.

This clonotype appeared a few times. What it binds is not known. TCRdb reanalysed the 5' RACE reads using MiXCR and keeps one entry per CDR3 protein. Of around 1.7 million distinct CDR3 sequences in the sample, 25% to 35% are singletons; the top ten hold around 0.25%. The sequenced sample consisted of cord blood. The receptor was isolated from a newborn girl in good health.

The CDR3 loop reads CASSYSMTSGRNEQFF. CDR3 in DNA: TGTGCCAGCAGTTACTCGATGACTAGCGGGAGGAATGAGCAGTTCTTC. This chain joins TRBV6-2 or TRBV6-3 and TRBJ2-1, with 13 bases fitting TRBD2. The junction had 3 bases not matched to a gene; V was cut back by 0 bases and J by 7 bases. Germline CDR1 and CDR2: MNHEY and SVGEGT. The CDR3 runs 16 residues.